This T cell receptor (beta chain) was captured in a study of shared clonotypes between healthy human individuals. Whole-study results and caveats: Among the subsets, naive ones generally showed larger estimated richness than memory ones.

The V segment lost 2 bases and the J segment 6 bases; nucleotides outside the gene matches: 6. Germline V gene data show CDR1 as MNHEY and CDR2 as SMNVEV (reference sequence). The CDR3 consists of 14 residues. For sorted subsets, 150 to 200 ng DNA per replicate equaled approximately 32,000 T cell genomes. Sequencing used immunoSEQ multiplex PCR; TCRdb keeps in-frame clones, though not all of them. This sample has around 690,000 clones, with about 92% found just once. About this clone: The antigen remains unidentified.

Sequencing was performed on memory CD8+ T cells from PBMCs. As to subset: CD45RO+ cells pooled with CCR7-negative TemRA cells. This receptor was identified in a man aged 18-30 years in good health. Some clones in this sample may be carry-over from other donors' samples. The V gene is TRBV27, the J gene TRBJ2-7; 8 positions match TRBD2. This CDR3 reads CASSLLAGGIEQYF. The CDR3 DNA reads as TGTGCCAGCAGTTTACTAGCGGGTGGGATCGAGCAGTACTTC.